The subject of this entry is one T cell receptor (beta chain). Its matching antigen is unknown. The sample originates from a study of CXCR3-negative and CXCR3-positive naive CD8 T cells. General study results and limits: Memory cells showed distinct TRBV-TRBJ patterns, while the two naive subsets matched. CXCR3-positive naive cells carried more hydrophobic TRB CDR3s than CXCR3-negative naive cells did.

5' RACE that incorporated UMI labels was used to prepare the TRB cDNA libraries. TCRdb reanalyzed the 5' RACE reads and collapses them to one entry per CDR3 protein, without DNA. The data include about 150,000 distinct CDR3 sequences; the top ten clones carry about 0.28%. CDR3 length equals 12 residues. The germline V gene has CDR1 SQVTM and CDR2 ANQGSEA. The receptor comes from a human donor in good health. Some clones in this sample may be carry-over from other donors' samples. The material sequenced was naive CXCR3+ CD8+ T cells from blood. Indicated subset: CD45RO-CCR7+CD27+CD95- naive CD8+ T cells expressing CXCR3 (TNR3+). The J gene is TRBJ2-7, the V gene TRBV29-1; TCRdb's D gene call, TRBD1, goes unchecked for lack of DNA. The CDR3 loop is CSVGDRTYEQYF.